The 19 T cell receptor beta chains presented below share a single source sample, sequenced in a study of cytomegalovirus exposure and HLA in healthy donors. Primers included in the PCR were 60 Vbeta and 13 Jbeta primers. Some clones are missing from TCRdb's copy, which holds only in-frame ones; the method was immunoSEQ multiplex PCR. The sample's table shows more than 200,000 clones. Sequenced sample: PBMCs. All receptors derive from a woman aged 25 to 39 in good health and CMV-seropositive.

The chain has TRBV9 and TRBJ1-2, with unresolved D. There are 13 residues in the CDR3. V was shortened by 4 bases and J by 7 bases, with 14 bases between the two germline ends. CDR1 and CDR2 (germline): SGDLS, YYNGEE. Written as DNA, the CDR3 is TGTGCCAGCAGCCCAGATTTAGGCGGTGGCTACACCTTC. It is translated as CASSPDLGGGYTF.

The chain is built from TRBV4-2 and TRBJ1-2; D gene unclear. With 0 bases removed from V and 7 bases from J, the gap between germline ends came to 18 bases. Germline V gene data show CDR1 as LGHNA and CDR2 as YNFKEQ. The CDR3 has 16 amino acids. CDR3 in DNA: TGTGCCAGCAGCCAAGATATGAGGGCAGTACCTCGTGGCTACACCTTC. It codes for CASSQDMRAVPRGYTF.

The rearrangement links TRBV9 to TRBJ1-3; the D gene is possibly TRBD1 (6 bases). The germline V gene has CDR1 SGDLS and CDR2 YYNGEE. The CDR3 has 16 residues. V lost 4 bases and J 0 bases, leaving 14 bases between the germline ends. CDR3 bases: TGTGCCAGCAGCCCACAGGGCGGAAACTCTGGAAACACCATATATTTT. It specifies CASSPQGGNSGNTIYF.

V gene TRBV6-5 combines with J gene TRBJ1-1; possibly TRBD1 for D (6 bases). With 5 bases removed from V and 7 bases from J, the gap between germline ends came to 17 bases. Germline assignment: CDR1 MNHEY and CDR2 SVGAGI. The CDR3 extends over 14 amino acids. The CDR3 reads CASSELYRRGEAFF. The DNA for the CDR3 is TGTGCCAGCAGTGAACTCTATCGCAGGGGTGAAGCTTTCTTT.

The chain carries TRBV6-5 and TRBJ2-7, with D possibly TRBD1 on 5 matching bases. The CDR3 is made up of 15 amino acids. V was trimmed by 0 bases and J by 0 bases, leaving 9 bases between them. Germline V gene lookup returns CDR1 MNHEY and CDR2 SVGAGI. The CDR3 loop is CASSYSIQDSYEQYF. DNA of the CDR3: TGTGCCAGCAGTTACTCGATACAGGACTCCTACGAGCAGTACTTC.

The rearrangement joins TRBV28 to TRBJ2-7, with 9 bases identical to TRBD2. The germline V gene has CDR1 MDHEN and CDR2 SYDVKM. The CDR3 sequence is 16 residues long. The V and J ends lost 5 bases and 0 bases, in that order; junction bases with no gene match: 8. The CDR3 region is CASSTDSGGHSYEQYF. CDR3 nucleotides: TGTGCCAGCAGTACTGATAGCGGGGGCCACTCCTACGAGCAGTACTTC.

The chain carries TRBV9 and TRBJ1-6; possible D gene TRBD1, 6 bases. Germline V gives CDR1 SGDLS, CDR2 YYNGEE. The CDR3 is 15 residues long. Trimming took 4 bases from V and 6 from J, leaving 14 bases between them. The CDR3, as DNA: TGTGCCAGCAGCACCCGGCAGGGGAGTAATTCACCCCTCCACTTT. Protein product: CASSTRQGSNSPLHF.

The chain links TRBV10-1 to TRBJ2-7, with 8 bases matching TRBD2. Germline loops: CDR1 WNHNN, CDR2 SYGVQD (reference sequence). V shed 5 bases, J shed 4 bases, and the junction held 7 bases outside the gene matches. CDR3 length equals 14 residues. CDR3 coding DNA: TGCGCCAGCAGTAGCGGGAGTTATGGTTACGAGCAGTACTTC. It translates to CASSSGSYGYEQYF.

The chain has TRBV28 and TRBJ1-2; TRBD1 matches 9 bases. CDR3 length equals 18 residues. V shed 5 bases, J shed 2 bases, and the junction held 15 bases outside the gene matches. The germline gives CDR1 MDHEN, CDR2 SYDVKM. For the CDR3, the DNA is TGTGCCAGCAGTCCCATGACCGGGACAGGGAGTAGGAACTATGGCTACACCTTC. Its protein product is CASSPMTGTGSRNYGYTF.

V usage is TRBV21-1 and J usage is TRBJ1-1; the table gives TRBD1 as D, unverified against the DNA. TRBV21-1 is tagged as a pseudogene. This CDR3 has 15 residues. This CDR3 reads CARRDLRTENTEAFF. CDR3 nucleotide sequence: TGTGCCAGGAGAGACTTGAGGACAGAAAACACTGAAGCTTTCTTT.

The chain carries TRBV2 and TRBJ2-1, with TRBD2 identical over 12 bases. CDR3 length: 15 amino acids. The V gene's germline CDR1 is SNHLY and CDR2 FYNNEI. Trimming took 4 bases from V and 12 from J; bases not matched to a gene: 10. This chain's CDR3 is CASSGMLAGGARQFF. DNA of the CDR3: TGTGCCAGCAGTGGGATGCTAGCGGGGGGGGCTCGGCAGTTCTTC.

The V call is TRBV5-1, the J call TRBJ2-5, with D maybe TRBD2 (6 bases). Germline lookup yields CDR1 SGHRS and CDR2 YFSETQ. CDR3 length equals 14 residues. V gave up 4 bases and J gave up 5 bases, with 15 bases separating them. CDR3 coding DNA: TGCGCCAGCAGCCCCCTCCAAGGAGGGGAGACCCAGTACTTC. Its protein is CASSPLQGGETQYF.

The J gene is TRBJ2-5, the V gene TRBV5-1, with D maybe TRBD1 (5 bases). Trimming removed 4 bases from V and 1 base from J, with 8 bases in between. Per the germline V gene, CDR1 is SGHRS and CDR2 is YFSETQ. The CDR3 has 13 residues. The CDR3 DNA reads TGCGCCAGCAGCAGGACAAGCCAAGAGACCCAGTACTTC. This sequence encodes CASSRTSQETQYF.

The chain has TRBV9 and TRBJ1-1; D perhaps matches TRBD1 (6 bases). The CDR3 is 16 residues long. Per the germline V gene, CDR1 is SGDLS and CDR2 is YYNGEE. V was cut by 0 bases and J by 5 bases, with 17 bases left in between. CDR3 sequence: CASSVDGGGGGTEAFF. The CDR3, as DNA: TGTGCCAGCAGCGTAGACGGTGGGGGAGGGGGAACTGAAGCTTTCTTT.

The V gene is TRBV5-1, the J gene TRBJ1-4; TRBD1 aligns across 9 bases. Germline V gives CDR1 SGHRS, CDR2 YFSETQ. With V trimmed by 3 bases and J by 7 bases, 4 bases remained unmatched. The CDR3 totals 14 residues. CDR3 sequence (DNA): TGCGCCAGCAGCTCGGGACAGGGCTCTGAAAAACTGTTTTTT. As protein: CASSSGQGSEKLFF.

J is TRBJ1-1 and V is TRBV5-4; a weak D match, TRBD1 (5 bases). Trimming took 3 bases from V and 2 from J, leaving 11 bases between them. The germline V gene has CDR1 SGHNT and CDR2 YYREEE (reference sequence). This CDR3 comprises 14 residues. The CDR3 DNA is TGTGCCAGCAGCTGGGGCAGAACAAACACTGAAGCTTTCTTT. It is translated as CASSWGRTNTEAFF.

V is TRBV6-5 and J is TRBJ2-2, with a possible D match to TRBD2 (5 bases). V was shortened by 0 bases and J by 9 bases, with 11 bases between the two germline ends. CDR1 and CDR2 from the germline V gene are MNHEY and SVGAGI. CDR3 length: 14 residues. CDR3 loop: CASSYSGGIRELFF. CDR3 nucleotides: TGTGCCAGCAGTTACTCTGGAGGAATCAGGGAGCTGTTTTTT.

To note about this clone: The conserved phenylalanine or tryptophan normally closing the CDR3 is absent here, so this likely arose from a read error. The CDR3 coding sequence is TGTGCTAGTGGTCAGGGGCAGCCGAATCAGCCCCAGCATCTT. This encodes CASGQGQPNQPQHL. The chain links TRBV12-5 to TRBJ1-5; perhaps TRBD1 as D (6 bases). CDR1 is LGHNT, CDR2 FRNRAP, per germline. CDR3 length equals 14 residues. The V gene lost 5 bases and the J gene lost 4 bases, with 12 bases spanning the gap.

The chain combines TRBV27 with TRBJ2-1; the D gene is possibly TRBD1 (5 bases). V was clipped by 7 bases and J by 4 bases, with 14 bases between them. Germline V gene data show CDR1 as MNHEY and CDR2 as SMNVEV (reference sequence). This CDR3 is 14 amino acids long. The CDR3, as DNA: TGTGCCAGCAAAAGGGGCCTGGGGTACAATGAGCAGTTCTTC. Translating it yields CASKRGLGYNEQFF.